A single sample is the source of the 8 T cell receptor beta chains below, sequenced in a study of blood T cell repertoires in COVID-19. Clones were read by immunoSEQ multiplex PCR, and TCRdb kept only the in-frame ones, dropping some. Seen here are around 56,000 clones, about 73% observed once, and the top ten hold around 13%. The sequencing sample was made of peripheral blood. Source of these receptors: a woman aged 65 to 85 with acute or convalescent COVID-19.

V and J are TRBV7-9 and TRBJ1-2, with D perhaps matching TRBD1 (6 bases). Trimming took 5 bases from V and 4 from J, leaving 14 bases between them. Per germline, CDR1 SEHNR and CDR2 FQNEAQ (reference sequence). The CDR3 spans 14 residues. The CDR3 sequence: CASSPRQASYGYTF. The CDR3 DNA sequence: TGTGCCAGCAGCCCTCGACAGGCGAGCTATGGCTACACCTTC.

This clone was seen just once. This chain uses TRBV10-1 with TRBJ2-3; 15 bases align to TRBD2. V shed 0 bases, J shed 2 bases, and the junction held 3 bases outside the gene matches. Germline V gene sequence: CDR1 WNHNN, CDR2 SYGVQD (reference sequence). The CDR3 covers 18 residues. The CDR3 loop is CASSESGLAGGYTDTQYF. The CDR3 DNA is TGCGCCAGCAGTGAGTCGGGACTAGCGGGGGGCTACACAGATACGCAGTATTTT.

This clone was seen just once. The V gene is TRBV21-1, the J gene TRBJ1-1. TRBV21-1 is flagged as a pseudogene. The CDR3 extends over 12 amino acids. This CDR3 is CAIWAGLTEAFF. In DNA form, the CDR3 reads TGTGCTATTTGGGCGGGACTCACTGAAGCTTTCTTT.

The chain combines TRBV7-9 with TRBJ1-1, with unresolved D. The CDR3 is 14 amino acids. V dropped 8 bases and J dropped 1 base, with 14 bases sitting between them. Germline CDR1 reads SEHNR; CDR2 reads FQNEAQ (reference sequence). The CDR3 reads CASRRSTGNTEAFF. CDR3 nucleotides: TGTGCCAGCCGGCGGAGCACGGGGAACACTGAAGCTTTCTTT.

This chain's CDR3 is CASSHDPGGLNQPQHF. The CDR3 coding sequence is TGTGCCAGCAGCCACGACCCCGGGGGGCTCAATCAGCCCCAGCATTTT. V is TRBV7-9 and J is TRBJ1-5; D may be TRBD1 (6 bases). CDR1 is SEHNR, CDR2 FQNEAQ, per germline (reference sequence). The V and J ends lost 5 bases and 3 bases respectively, with 17 bases between them. This CDR3 region has 16 residues.

This clone was seen a single time. The rearrangement links TRBV7-8 to TRBJ1-1, with 8 bases matching TRBD1. Germline V gives CDR1 SGHVS, CDR2 FQNEAQ. J lost 5 bases, V lost 5 bases, and 31 bases had no gene match. The CDR3 totals 22 residues. The chain's CDR3 is CASSLIIWADRGRGYRRTEAFF. Here the CDR3 DNA reads TGTGCCAGCAGCCTCATTATATGGGCAGACAGGGGCCGCGGGTACCGGCGGACTGAAGCTTTCTTT.

This chain links TRBV18 with TRBJ1-5; D is unresolved. CDR1 is KGHSH, CDR2 LQKENI, per germline. Between the trimmed V and J ends, which lost 3 bases and 3 bases, there was a span of 12 bases. The CDR3 is 15 amino acids. CDR3: CASSPNIKSNQPQHF. The CDR3 region has the DNA TGTGCCAGCTCACCTAACATTAAATCCAATCAGCCCCAGCATTTT.

The CDR3, as DNA: TGCGCCAGCAGCCACAACTCACGAGATCCGACTAATGAAAAACTGTTTTTT. Translating it yields CASSHNSRDPTNEKLFF. The V call is TRBV4-1, the J call TRBJ1-4; D not resolved. Germline V lookup: CDR1 MGHRA, CDR2 YSYEKL. Deletions cut 3 bases from V and 2 bases from J, with 16 bases between. This CDR3 has 17 amino acids.